This T cell receptor (beta chain) was obtained from a study of shared clonotypes between healthy human individuals (dated by TCRdb to 2020 to 2022). Background for the entire study: Two women and a few men aged 18 to 49 years were included in the cohort. To estimate repertoire size and how much clonotypes are shared between individuals, the study performed deep sequencing of blood TCR repertoires from a few healthy adults. Per donor, three plates each were used for CD4 naive and CD4 memory, two for CD8 naive, and one for CD8 memory. Each donor's leukapheresis produced roughly between roughly 0.85 and 9 billion PBMCs. Different laboratories and diverse techniques were used to prepare libraries and sequence TCR repertoires, to increase sequencing depth and limit assay-specific biases.

Concerning this clone: It lacks a known antigen. It has no much larger one-base neighbor in the sample; base qualities were not kept.

What the research found in general, with its limitations: Sampling was limited to blood, and TCR repertoires in tissue likely differ from TCR repertoires in blood. Compared with non-shared clonotypes, clonotypes shared by all four sorted-subset donors had higher generation probabilities. Naive subsets generally had larger estimated clonotype richness than memory subsets. Rarefaction of sorted-subset datasets indicated incomplete sequencing despite the large sequencing depth. Across four donors, about 5.2% of naive CD4, 3% to 3.5% of naive CD8, roughly 2.2% of memory CD4, and 0.4% of memory CD8 clonotypes were shared. Pairwise subsampling led to the expectation that sequencing depth would affect the degree of clonotype sharing among donors. Because the study included a small number of donors, the genetic and exposure-history diversity represented was limited.

The CDR1 and CDR2 encoded by the germline V gene (reference sequence) are SEHNR and FQNEAQ. The CDR3, from cysteine to phenylalanine, totals 15 residues. Kept here is only the CDR3 DNA, which spans 45 bases and is read in frame from base 1. V lost 5 bases and J lost 7 bases; the stretch between them is 18 bases long. Using the deep immunoSEQ assay, TCR CDR3 regions were amplified from genomic DNA by multiplex PCR. Extracted genomic DNA from each cell subset was distributed evenly across all wells of several immunoSEQ 96-well plates, and each plate was treated as a replicate. For sorted subsets, each replicate PCR was loaded with around 220 ng genomic DNA, equivalent to 25,000 to 35,000 T cell genomes. Purified libraries were measured with a Qubit 3.0 fluorometer, size-checked on a Bioanalyzer 2100, and measured again with the KAPA Library Quantification kit. Each immunoSEQ 96-well plate was sequenced on its own single-read 150-cycle Illumina NextSeq 550 flow cell. The study's processing was this. Because the immunoSEQ output included only junctional sequences and no quality scores, the filtering could not be the same as the filtering used for full-length reads. To assign V/J genes and CDR3, sequences were annotated using PyIR, a Python wrapper for IgBLAST v1.9, with IMGT germline references. Reads were filtered out if the reads had weak V/J assignments (E-value above 1e-6), no CDR3, stop codons, out-of-frame junctions, or ambiguous translated residues. V3J clonotypes were defined by identical inferred V gene, J gene, and CDR3 amino acid sequence. Percentage overlap between repertoires was calculated by dividing the number of shared unique clonotypes by the size of the smaller repertoire. Repertoire richness was assessed with RTK rarefaction, the Chao1 estimator, and Recon v2.1 estimates of unobserved clonotypes. For all TCRbeta clonotypes obtained by the gDNA method from four donors, generation probabilities were computed with OLGA. In its TCRdb copy, this immuneACCESS table keeps in-frame sequences only and misses some clones. Where compared with another copy, unresolved V genes explain less than half of these, and the others have no known cause. That table furnishes V, J and clone size, whereas the DNA furnished D and trimming. The sample table shows around 2,000,000 clones, and about 94% are seen once. The top ten clones comprise 0.95% to 1.5% of the sample.

CD8 naive samples were CD45RO-negative cells positively selected for CCR7, giving a CD45RA+CCR7+ population that excluded TemRA cells. The donors were healthy, HIV-negative adults with no recently reported acute infections or vaccinations. Only Caucasian adults living in Nashville, Tennessee, USA were represented among the donors. After blood collection by leukapheresis, PBMCs were isolated using Ficoll-Histopaque density gradient centrifugation and then cryopreserved in the vapor phase of liquid nitrogen. Purity and quantity of every magnetically sorted T cell population were checked by analytical flow cytometry. Genomic DNA was isolated from each sorted fraction and quantified by UV absorbance on a Nanodrop 2000c.

The V and J segments used are TRBV7-9 and TRBJ2-1; the D gene assignment is perhaps TRBD1 or TRBD2, with each matching 5 bases. This receptor was taken from a man aged 18-30 years in good health. Sequenced material: naive CD8+ T cells sorted from blood. The cell subset or site label on this specimen signifies: CD45RA+CCR7+. DNA sequence: TGTGCCAGCAGCCTAGGGACCTTGGTGGGGAATGAGCAGTTCTTC. This gives the protein CASSLGTLVGNEQFF.